This TCR beta chain is from a study of blood T cell repertoires in COVID-19 (dated by TCRdb to the early 2020s). About the investigation overall: Collaborator samples came from the United States, Italy and Spain and covered acute and convalescent phases of COVID-19. The prospective study material was composed of cDNA or gDNA derived from T cells, B-cell-depleted T cells, or PBMCs. The dataset comprised deeply sampled blood TCRbeta repertoires from subjects exposed to, actively infected with, or recovered from COVID-19. The repertoires were released in a freely available public database meant as a resource for research on the immune response to SARS-CoV-2. The samples were drawn from the first 160 participants of the ongoing ImmuneRACE study and from some 1,300 subjects provided by 6 global collaborators. The sample metadata nearly always contained a de-identified subject ID, COVID-19 status, age in years and sex. Where available, HLA class I and class II types were taken from metadata supplied by the sample provider and were not determined by assay-based typing.

TCRbeta CDR3 regions were amplified from genomic DNA by means of the immunoSEQ Assay, a bias-controlled multiplex PCR. The authors' pipeline ran thus. Nucleated cell counts per sample were estimated from amplification of reference gene primers within the assay. Sequence reads were collapsed and filtered to measure the absolute abundance of every unique TCRbeta CDR3 rearrangement. Productive Simpson clonality was computed per sample as the square root of Simpson's diversity index over productive rearrangements. TCRdb holds this immuneACCESS table with in-frame rearrangements only. Some clones are missing; in checked studies, unresolved V genes explain under half, and the rest has no known cause. V, J and clone size are taken as reported in that table, and D and trimming were inferred from the DNA itself. The sample yields 130,000 to 150,000 clones; roughly 90% were counted once. The ten largest clones add up to 2.3% of the sample.

Trimming at the junction amounts to 1 base on V and 8 bases on J, and the germline ends lie 15 bases apart. CDR1 and CDR2 were assigned from the germline V gene as SQVTM and ANQGSEA. The CDR3, cysteine through phenylalanine, is 14 amino acids long. This entry keeps only the CDR3 DNA: 42 bases, framed from base 1. Whole blood was collected in K2EDTA tubes by collaborating institutions according to the institutions' own protocols. For TCRbeta analysis, collaborators shipped samples as frozen whole blood, isolated PBMCs, or DNA extracted from either of those sample types. On this clone itself: No antigen is known for it. Base qualities are not at hand, and no much larger clone is one base apart.

What the authors observed across the whole study: The amount of clinical and demographic metadata varied by source and participant and was provided uncurated.

The origin of this receptor is a human donor in a cohort sampled during active COVID-19. The V and J genes are TRBV29-1 and TRBJ2-1, with TRBD2 perhaps the D gene, on 6 matching bases. The sequencing input was peripheral blood. For the CDR3, the sequence is CSVEALTGGDEQFF. The DNA reads TGCAGCGTTGAAGCCCTCACAGGAGGGGATGAGCAGTTCTTC.